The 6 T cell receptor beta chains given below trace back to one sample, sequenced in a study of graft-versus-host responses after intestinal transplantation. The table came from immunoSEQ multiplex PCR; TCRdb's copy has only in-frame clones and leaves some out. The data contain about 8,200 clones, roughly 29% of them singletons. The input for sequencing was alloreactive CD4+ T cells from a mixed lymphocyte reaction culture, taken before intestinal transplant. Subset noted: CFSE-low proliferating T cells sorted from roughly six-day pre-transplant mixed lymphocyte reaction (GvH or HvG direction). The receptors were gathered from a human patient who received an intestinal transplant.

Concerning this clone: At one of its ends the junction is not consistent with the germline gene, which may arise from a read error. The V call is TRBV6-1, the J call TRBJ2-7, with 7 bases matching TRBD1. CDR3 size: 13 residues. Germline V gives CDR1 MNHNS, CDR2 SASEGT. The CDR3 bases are TGCGCCACCCGGGCAGGGGGTTTCTACGAGCAGTACTTC. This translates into CATRAGGFYEQYF.

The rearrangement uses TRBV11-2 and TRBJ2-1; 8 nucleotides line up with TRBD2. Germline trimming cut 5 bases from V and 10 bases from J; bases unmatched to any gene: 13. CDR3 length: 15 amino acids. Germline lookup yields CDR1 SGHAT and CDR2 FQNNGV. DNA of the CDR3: TGTGCCAGCAGCCAACCGGGACTAGGGGATCTGGAGCAGTTCTTC. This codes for CASSQPGLGDLEQFF.

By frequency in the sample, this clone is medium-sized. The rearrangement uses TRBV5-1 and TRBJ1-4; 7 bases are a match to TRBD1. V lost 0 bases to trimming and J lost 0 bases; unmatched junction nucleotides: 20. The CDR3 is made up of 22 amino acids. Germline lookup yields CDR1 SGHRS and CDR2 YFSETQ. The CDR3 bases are TGCGCCAGCAGCTTGGGGACCTCCGGGACAGCGGTATCGATCGCAACTAATGAAAAACTGTTTTTT. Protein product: CASSLGTSGTAVSIATNEKLFF.

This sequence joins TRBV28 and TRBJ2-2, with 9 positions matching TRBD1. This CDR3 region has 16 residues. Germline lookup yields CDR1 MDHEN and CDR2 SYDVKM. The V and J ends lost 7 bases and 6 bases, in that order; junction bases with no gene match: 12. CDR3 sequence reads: CASNPPGTGTAGELFF. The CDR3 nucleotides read TGTGCCAGCAATCCTCCCGGGACAGGGACGGCCGGGGAGCTGTTTTTT.

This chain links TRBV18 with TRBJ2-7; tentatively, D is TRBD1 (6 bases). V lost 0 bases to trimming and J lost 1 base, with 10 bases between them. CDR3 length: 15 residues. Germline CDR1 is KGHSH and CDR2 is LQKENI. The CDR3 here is CASSPPSRGSYEQYF. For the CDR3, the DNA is TGTGCCAGCTCACCACCGTCCAGGGGATCCTACGAGCAGTACTTC. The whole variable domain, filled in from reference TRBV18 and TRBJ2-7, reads NAGVMQNPRHLVRRRGQEARLRCSPMKGHSHVYWYRQLPEEGLKFMVYLQKENIIDESGMPKERFSAEFPKEGPSILRIQQVVRGDSAAYFCASSPPSRGSYEQYFGPGTRLTVT.

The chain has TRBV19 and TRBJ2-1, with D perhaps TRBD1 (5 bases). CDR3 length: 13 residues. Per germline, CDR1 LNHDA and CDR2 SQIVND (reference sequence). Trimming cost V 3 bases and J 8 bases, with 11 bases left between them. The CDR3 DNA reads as TGTGCCAGTAGTATCCTCCAGGGCGATGAGCAGTTCTTC. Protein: CASSILQGDEQFF.